The sample holds a few counts of the clone carrying this TCR beta chain. What it binds is not known. The CDR3 is made up of 14 amino acids. Trimming removed 3 bases from V and 4 bases from J, with 10 bases in between. Germline CDR1 and CDR2: MNHEY and SMNVEV (reference sequence). The data stem from a study of CD8 T cells in ankylosing spondylitis. The study, taken as a whole, reports: Clones tied to disease were said to be significantly enriched in matched ankylosing spondylitis synovial fluid.

TCRdb processed the 5' RACE reads anew with MiXCR; each CDR3 protein has one entry. Of under 200,000 distinct CDR3 sequences in the sample, 9.8% were seen once. The source material was blood, either unsorted or a sorted T cell fraction (not recorded which). The chain joins TRBV27 to TRBJ2-1; D unclear. The clonotype comes from a female donor with ankylosing spondylitis or in good health (not recorded which). The CDR3 reads CASSFVGTYNEQFF. The CDR3, as DNA: TGTGCCAGCAGTTTCGTGGGTACTTACAATGAGCAGTTCTTC.